The subject of this entry is one T cell receptor (beta chain). The source of the sample is a study of neurological immune-mediated disorders. 5'RACE with 10-nucleotide random UMIs generated the cDNA. TCRdb called the 5' RACE reads again in MiXCR, with one record for every CDR3 protein. Of approximately 45,000 distinct CDR3 sequences in the sample, approximately 15% were seen once. Time point indicated: longitudinal time-point 3. Unsorted libraries were prepared from 2 million PBMCs that had been stored at -80 C. The germline V gene encodes CDR1 KGHSH and CDR2 LQKENI. CDR3 length: 14 residues. V lost 3 bases and J lost 10; bases outside the gene matches: 9.

Sequenced sample: PBMCs. The V call is TRBV18, the J call TRBJ2-1, with TRBD1 matching 7 bases. This TCR was recovered from a man aged 25-40 years in good health. The CDR3, as DNA: TGTGCCAGCTCACCCGACAGGGTCAGGTACGAGCAGTTCTTC. This translates into CASSPDRVRYEQFF.